Shown below are 17 T cell receptor beta chains from a single sample sequenced in a study of shared clonotypes between healthy human individuals. Measured with immunoSEQ multiplex PCR; TCRdb has only the in-frame clones, and not every one. The sample lists around 2.1 million clones; around 93% were seen once. The naive CD8 fraction comprised CD45RO-negative cells positively selected for CCR7 and excluded terminally differentiated effector memory CD45RA+ cells. Sample: naive CD8+ T cells from PBMCs. These receptors all come from a man aged 18 to 30 in good health. Some clones in this sample may be carry-over from other donors' samples.

V usage is TRBV15 and J usage is TRBJ1-2, with a weak D call TRBD1 (5 bases). With 2 bases removed from V and 6 bases from J, the gap between germline ends came to 13 bases. Per the germline V gene, CDR1 is LNHNV and CDR2 is YYDKDF (reference sequence). CDR3 length: 14 residues. The CDR3 bases are TGTGCCACCAGCAGACCCGACAGTTTTCATGGCTACACCTTC. Translated: CATSRPDSFHGYTF.

The rearrangement links TRBV27 to TRBJ2-1; D not resolved. The CDR3 has 14 residues. Germline loops: CDR1 MNHEY, CDR2 SMNVEV (reference sequence). Deletions cut 5 bases from V and 6 bases from J, with 14 bases between. The CDR3 is CASSRASTVNEQFF. In DNA, the CDR3 is TGTGCCAGCAGTAGGGCTTCAACCGTCAATGAGCAGTTCTTC.

This chain uses TRBV19 with TRBJ2-5, with D maybe TRBD1 (5 bases). The germline gives CDR1 LNHDA, CDR2 SQIVND (reference sequence). This CDR3 is 16 amino acids long. The ends were cut back, 0 bases at V and 5 bases at J, with 16 bases in the middle. The CDR3 loop is CASSIDVRTFGETQYF. The CDR3 DNA is TGTGCCAGTAGTATAGATGTCCGGACATTCGGGGAGACCCAGTACTTC.

This chain joins TRBV28 and TRBJ1-2; D unresolved. This CDR3 has 15 amino acids. The V gene's germline CDR1 is MDHEN and CDR2 SYDVKM. Trimming shortened V by 4 bases and J by 6 bases, and 18 bases separated the two germline ends. CDR3 sequence: CASSSHVLADDGYTF. The CDR3 coding sequence is TGTGCCAGCAGTTCTCACGTCCTCGCCGATGATGGCTACACCTTC.

The chain carries TRBV9 and TRBJ1-2, with a tentative D call TRBD1 (5 bases). This CDR3 has 13 amino acids. V lost 3 bases and J lost 4, with 10 bases in between. Germline values: CDR1 SGDLS, CDR2 YYNGEE. The CDR3 is CASSEGRTYGYTF. CDR3 DNA: TGTGCCAGCAGCGAGGGACGGACCTATGGCTACACCTTC.

The genes are TRBV27 and TRBJ2-2; TRBD1 agrees at 7 bases. The CDR3 is made up of 16 amino acids. Trimming at V came to 0 bases and at J to 2 bases, leaving 3 bases not matched to a gene. The germline V gene has CDR1 MNHEY and CDR2 SMNVEV (reference sequence). CDR3 protein: CASSLSDRRNTGELFF. The CDR3 nucleotides read TGTGCCAGCAGTTTATCGGACAGGAGAAACACCGGGGAGCTGTTTTTT.

V and J are TRBV23-1 and TRBJ2-1; TRBD2 matches at 10 bases. TRBV23-1 is an ORF; its function is uncertain. The V segment lost 3 bases and the J segment 2 bases; nucleotides outside the gene matches: 10. This CDR3 is 18 amino acids long. The CDR3 nucleotides are TGCGCCAGCAGTCACCACGCCCGGACTAGCGGAACCTACAATGAGCAGTTCTTC. Its translation: CASSHHARTSGTYNEQFF.

The count of this clone is one. The chain links TRBV11-3 to TRBJ2-7, with 7 bases that match TRBD1. The germline CDR1 and CDR2 sequences are SGHNT and YENEEA. This CDR3 comprises 14 residues. V was pared by 8 bases and J by 4 bases, with 11 bases of the junction left unmatched. The CDR3 DNA reads as TGTGCCAGCGCTAAAGGGGGCGAATATTACGAGCAGTACTTC. Its protein is CASAKGGEYYEQYF.

A remark on this clone: This CDR3 is also generated by other DNA sequences in the sample. The chain joins TRBV7-9 to TRBJ2-1; 14 nucleotides agree with TRBD2. CDR1 is SEHNR, CDR2 FQNEAQ, per germline (reference sequence). V lost 5 bases to trimming and J lost 3 bases; unmatched junction nucleotides: 3. This CDR3 region has 16 residues. The CDR3 nucleotides are TGTGCCAGCAGCCGGGGGACTAGCGGGAGCTACAATGAGCAGTTCTTC. This translates into CASSRGTSGSYNEQFF.

This clone turned up a few times. The chain has TRBV4-1 and TRBJ1-2; D call uncertain. Germline V CDR1 and CDR2: MGHRA, YSYEKL. Trimming stripped 4 bases from V and 4 bases from J, with 16 bases between. The CDR3 is made up of 15 amino acids. The CDR3 DNA follows: TGCGCCAGCAGCCTAAGAGTGGGAGTGCTCTATGGCTACACCTTC. Protein sequence: CASSLRVGVLYGYTF.

Details on this clone: Other nucleotide sequences from this sample produce the same CDR3. The V gene is TRBV19, the J gene TRBJ2-7, with unresolved D. Germline assignment: CDR1 LNHDA and CDR2 SQIVND (reference sequence). The CDR3 is 13 residues long. V was clipped by 6 bases and J by 3 bases, with 12 bases between them. The CDR3 loop reads CASSISLSYEQYF. CDR3 in DNA: TGTGCCAGTAGCATATCGTTAAGCTACGAGCAGTACTTC.

This chain uses TRBV2 with TRBJ2-1, with D possibly being TRBD2 (5 bases). Trimming left V 4 bases short and J 6 bases short, with 16 bases between. Germline V CDR1 and CDR2: SNHLY, FYNNEI. The CDR3 runs 15 residues. The CDR3 loop reads CASSAVAMRVNEQFF. The CDR3 DNA sequence: TGTGCCAGCAGTGCGGTAGCGATGAGAGTCAATGAGCAGTTCTTC.

The chain employs TRBV7-8 and TRBJ2-7; maybe TRBD1 (5 bases). Germline assignment: CDR1 SGHVS and CDR2 FQNEAQ. This CDR3 is 13 amino acids long. Trimming pared 5 bases from V and 2 bases from J, leaving 10 bases between. The CDR3 protein is CASSTDTAYEQYF. As DNA, the CDR3 is TGTGCCAGCAGCACGGACACAGCCTACGAGCAGTACTTC.

The rearrangement links TRBV20-1 to TRBJ2-1; the D gene could be TRBD1 or TRBD2 (5 bases each). The CDR3 length is 11 residues. Germline lookup yields CDR1 DFQATT and CDR2 SNEGSKA (reference sequence). V was cut by 0 bases and J by 15 bases, with 12 bases left in between. This chain's CDR3 is CSARELGDPFF. The CDR3 nucleotides read TGCAGTGCTAGAGAATTGGGGGATCCGTTCTTC.

This clone was recorded once. The same CDR3 arises from other DNA sequences in this sample as well. The rearrangement joins TRBV7-9 to TRBJ2-7; D ambiguous. Trimming took off 0 bases at V and 6 bases at J, with 6 bases between the two ends. CDR3 length equals 12 residues. Germline values: CDR1 SEHNR, CDR2 FQNEAQ (reference sequence). This CDR3 is CASSLAAREQYF. CDR3 nucleotides: TGTGCCAGCAGCTTAGCGGCTCGCGAGCAGTACTTC.

This chain links TRBV29-1 with TRBJ2-1; D is uncertain. Trimming shortened V by 6 bases and J by 9 bases, and 12 bases separated the two germline ends. Germline V gives CDR1 SQVTM, CDR2 ANQGSEA. The CDR3 sequence is 11 residues long. The CDR3 protein is CSVDVVGEQFF. CDR3 coding DNA: TGCAGCGTCGATGTAGTCGGTGAGCAGTTCTTC.

CDR3 protein: CASSKDRGPGNTIYF. The CDR3 region has the DNA TGTGCCAGCAGTAAAGACAGGGGGCCAGGAAACACCATATATTTT. The rearrangement links TRBV6-1 to TRBJ1-3; TRBD1 matches 10 bases. The V gene end was trimmed by 5 bases and the J gene end by 4 bases; junction bases not matched to a gene: 5. The length of the CDR3 is 15 residues. Germline V gene data show CDR1 as MNHNS and CDR2 as SASEGT.